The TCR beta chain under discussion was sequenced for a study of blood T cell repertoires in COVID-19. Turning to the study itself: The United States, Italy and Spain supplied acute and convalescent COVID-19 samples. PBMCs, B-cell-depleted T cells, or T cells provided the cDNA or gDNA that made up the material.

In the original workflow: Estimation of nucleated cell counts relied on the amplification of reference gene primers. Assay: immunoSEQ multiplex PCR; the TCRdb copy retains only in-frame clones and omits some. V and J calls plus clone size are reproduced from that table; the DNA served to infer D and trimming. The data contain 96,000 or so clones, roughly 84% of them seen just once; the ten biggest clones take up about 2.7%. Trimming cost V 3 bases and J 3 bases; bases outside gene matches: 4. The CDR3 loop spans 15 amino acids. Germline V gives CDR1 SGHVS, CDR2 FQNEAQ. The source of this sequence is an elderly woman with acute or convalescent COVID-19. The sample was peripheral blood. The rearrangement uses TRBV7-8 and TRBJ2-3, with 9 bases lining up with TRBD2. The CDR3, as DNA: TGTGCCAGCAGCTTCCGACTAGCGGCAACAGATACGCAGTATTTT. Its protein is CASSFRLAATDTQYF.